The 19 T cell receptor beta chains below come from one sample, sequenced in a study of blood T cells in healthy people across ages. A J-beta primer mix and a sample-barcoded 5' primer were used in a second PCR of roughly 7 to 12 cycles. TCRdb reprocessed the 5' RACE reads via MiXCR and lists one record per CDR3 protein. The profile shows about 640,000 distinct CDR3 sequences, 58% of them singletons. Input material: blood. Receptors originate from a man aged 60 to 75 in good health.

The chain links TRBV20-1 to TRBJ2-3; maybe TRBD2 (6 bases). V lost 4 bases and J 7 bases, leaving 12 bases between the germline ends. CDR1 and CDR2 (germline): DFQATT, SNEGSKA (reference sequence). The CDR3 is 12 residues long. In nucleotides, the CDR3 is TGCAGTGCTAAAGGGACTGCCTATACGCAGTATTTT. It translates to CSAKGTAYTQYF.

The chain recombines TRBV12-3 or TRBV12-4 with TRBJ1-6; D may be TRBD1 (5 bases). The CDR3 length is 13 residues. V was trimmed by 8 bases and J by 10 bases, leaving 15 bases between them. The CDR3 here is CASRPLGDSPLHF. The CDR3 nucleotides read TGTGCCAGCCGCCCCCTGGGGGACTCACCCCTCCACTTT.

Ten or more counts support this clonotype. The rearrangement links TRBV20-1 to TRBJ2-5, with D perhaps TRBD1 (6 bases). The length of the CDR3 is 14 residues. Deletions cut 7 bases from V and 2 bases from J, with 17 bases between. CDR1 DFQATT and CDR2 SNEGSKA come from the germline V gene (reference sequence). DNA for the CDR3: TGCAGTGGCAAGGACAGACTACTTCAAGAGACCCAGTACTTC. Translation: CSGKDRLLQETQYF.

The sample holds many counts of this clonotype. At one end, the junction sequence differs from germline, possibly due to a read error. The chain joins TRBV3-1 to TRBJ2-1; no definite D call. The germline V gene encodes CDR1 LGHDT and CDR2 YNNKEL (reference sequence). The CDR3 sequence is 12 residues long. CDR3 nucleotide sequence: TGCGCCAGCAGCCAAGTTTACAATGAGCAGTTCTTC. Its translation: CASSQVYNEQFF.

This clonotype occurred a few times. This chain links TRBV29-1 with TRBJ2-7, with a tentative D call TRBD2 (6 bases). Germline CDR1 reads SQVTM; CDR2 reads ANQGSEA. The V end lost 6 bases, the J end lost 6 bases, and 21 bases lay between the germline ends. The CDR3 covers 14 residues. Written as DNA, the CDR3 is TGCAGCGTCGGGGTCTCCGGGGGTTTTTCCGAGCAGTACTTC. Translating gives CSVGVSGGFSEQYF.

This clonotype was recorded only once. V usage is TRBV7-2 and J usage is TRBJ1-4; a weak D match, TRBD1 (5 bases). This CDR3 is 15 amino acids long. The germline V gene encodes CDR1 SGHTA and CDR2 FQGNSA. V lost 5 bases to trimming and J lost 5 bases, with 15 bases between them. Written as DNA, the CDR3 is TGTGCCAGCAGCACCCAGGGAGGGAAGAATGAAAAACTGTTTTTT. Translated, it gives CASSTQGGKNEKLFF.

J is TRBJ2-7 and V is TRBV7-2; D not certain. From germline, CDR1 is SGHTA and CDR2 FQGNSA. The CDR3 has 15 residues. Trimming left V 1 base short and J 0 bases short, with 10 bases between. CDR3 coding DNA: TGTGCCAGCAGCTTAGATCCAGGACCCTCCTACGAGCAGTACTTC. Translation gives CASSLDPGPSYEQYF.

This chain uses TRBV15 with TRBJ2-4, with D perhaps matching TRBD1 (5 bases). The J call may be in error: the DNA end matches TRBJ2-7 better. The length of the CDR3 is 12 residues. The V gene's germline CDR1 is LNHNV and CDR2 YYDKDF (reference sequence). The CDR3 spells CATSTDSYEQYF. DNA of the CDR3: TGTGCCACCAGCACAGACAGCTACGAGCAGTACTTC.

This chain uses TRBV6-4 with TRBJ2-1; D ambiguous. Trimming left V 3 bases short and J 9 bases short, with 12 bases between. The germline CDR1 and CDR2 sequences are MRHNA and SNTAGT. The CDR3 covers 13 residues. The CDR3 region is CASSEDTDGEQFF. CDR3 coding DNA: TGTGCCAGCAGTGAGGATACAGATGGTGAGCAGTTCTTC.

This clonotype has a handful of counts. The chain has TRBV6-5 and TRBJ1-6; 8 nucleotides agree with TRBD1. From germline, CDR1 is MNHEY and CDR2 SVGAGI. CDR3 length equals 13 residues. J was trimmed by 16 bases and V by 3 bases; bases with no gene match: 8. CDR3 in amino acids: CASSYGQGSALHF. As DNA, the CDR3 is TGTGCCAGCAGTTATGGACAGGGATCGGCTCTCCACTTT.

This chain joins TRBV20-1 and TRBJ2-3; D ambiguous. CDR3 size: 12 residues. Germline lookup yields CDR1 DFQATT and CDR2 SNEGSKA (reference sequence). CDR3 in amino acids: CSVRADTDTQYF. Written as DNA, the CDR3 is TGCAGCGTCCGGGCCGACACAGATACGCAGTATTTT.

The chain links TRBV4-1 to TRBJ2-2; a possible D gene is TRBD1 (6 bases). The CDR3 extends over 16 amino acids. Trimming cost V 0 bases and J 5 bases, with 13 bases left between them. The germline gives CDR1 MGHRA, CDR2 YSYEKL. The CDR3 protein is CASSQDGRGGTGELFF. In nucleotides, the CDR3 is TGCGCCAGCAGCCAAGATGGGCGAGGGGGTACCGGGGAGCTGTTTTTT.

V and J are TRBV6-6 and TRBJ2-5; 8 bases align to TRBD2. This CDR3 contains 15 residues. Trimming removed 0 bases from V and 5 bases from J; junction bases left unmatched: 5. Looked up from germline, CDR1 is MNHNY and CDR2 is SVGAGI (reference sequence). This CDR3 reads CASSYSPGGTETQYF. The CDR3 DNA follows: TGTGCCAGCAGTTACTCGCCGGGGGGGACTGAGACCCAGTACTTC.

This chain connects TRBV12-3 or TRBV12-4 to TRBJ1-5, with a weak D call TRBD1 (5 bases). CDR3 length: 15 amino acids. Trimming removed 4 bases at V and 0 bases at J, with 10 bases between. The CDR3 bases are TGTGCCAGCAGTTCAGGGCTCAATAGCAATCAGCCCCAGCATTTT. The encoded protein is CASSSGLNSNQPQHF.

This clonotype has more than one count but fewer than ten. The CDR3, as DNA: TGTGCCACCACGGGAGGACCCGGAGATGACTACGAGCAGTACTTC. Its translation is CATTGGPGDDYEQYF. The chain uses TRBV6-6 and TRBJ2-7; TRBD2 matches at 7 bases. The length of the CDR3 is 15 residues. CDR1 is MNHNY, CDR2 SVGAGI, per germline (reference sequence). V trimming: 10 bases; J trimming: 3 bases; junction bases outside the gene matches: 15.

V usage is TRBV2 and J usage is TRBJ1-5; 7 bases are shared with TRBD1. There are 15 residues in the CDR3. Germline assignment: CDR1 SNHLY and CDR2 FYNNEI. V was pared by 6 bases and J by 3 bases, with 8 bases of the junction left unmatched. CDR3 bases: TGTGCCAGCAGAGCCGCAGGGGGAGTCAATCAGCCCCAGCATTTT. Translation: CASRAAGGVNQPQHF.

This clonotype was counted between two and nine times. The chain combines TRBV5-1 with TRBJ2-5; maybe TRBD1 (5 bases). Germline CDR1 and CDR2: SGHRS and YFSETQ. Trimming left V 4 bases short and J 5 bases short, with 12 bases between. This CDR3 has 13 residues. The CDR3 DNA reads TGCGCCAGCAGCGCTGACAGCCGGGAGACCCAGTACTTC. Translating gives CASSADSRETQYF. The entire variable domain, with the rest obtained from reference TRBV5-1 and TRBJ2-5, is as follows: KAGVTQTPRYLIKTRGQQVTLSCSPISGHRSVSWYQQTPGQGLQFLFEYFSETQRNKGNFPGRFSGRQFSNSRSEMNVSTLELGDSALYLCASSADSRETQYFGPGTRLLVL.

This clonotype was seen only a few times. This rearrangement joins TRBV25-1 to TRBJ2-1, with TRBD2 matching over 9 bases. The junction had 3 bases not matched to a gene; V was cut back by 2 bases and J by 7 bases. Germline CDR1 is MGHDK and CDR2 is SYGVNS. The CDR3 spans 14 residues. CDR3 DNA: TGTGCCAGCAGTGAACGGCTAGCGGGAAATGAGCAGTTCTTC. Protein sequence: CASSERLAGNEQFF.

This clonotype was picked up one time. This chain links TRBV6-1 with TRBJ2-5, with a possible D match to TRBD2 (6 bases). The J call may be wrong; the DNA end is better matched by TRBJ2-1. The germline V gene encodes CDR1 MNHNS and CDR2 SASEGT. The CDR3 contains 16 residues. CDR3: CASSEALRRGGETQFF. The DNA of the CDR3 is TGTGCCAGCAGTGAAGCGCTTCGAAGGGGAGGAGAGACCCAGTTCTTC.